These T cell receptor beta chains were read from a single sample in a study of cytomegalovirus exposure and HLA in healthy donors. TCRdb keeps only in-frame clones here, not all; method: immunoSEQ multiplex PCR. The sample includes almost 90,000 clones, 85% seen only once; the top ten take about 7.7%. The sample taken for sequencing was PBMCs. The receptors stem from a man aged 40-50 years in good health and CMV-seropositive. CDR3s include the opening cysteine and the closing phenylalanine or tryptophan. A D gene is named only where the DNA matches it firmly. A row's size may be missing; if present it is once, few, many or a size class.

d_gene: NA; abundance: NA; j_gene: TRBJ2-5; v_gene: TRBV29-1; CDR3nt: TGCAGCGTGCCATTACCCAGGGATGAGACCCAGTACTTC; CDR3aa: CSVPLPRDETQYF
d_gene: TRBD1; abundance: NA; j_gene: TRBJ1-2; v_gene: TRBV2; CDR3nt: TGTGCCAGCAGTGAAAGTATATGGCAGGGGGCTACAGCAGAGCAAATCTATGGCTACACCTTC; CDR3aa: CASSESIWQGATAEQIYGYTF
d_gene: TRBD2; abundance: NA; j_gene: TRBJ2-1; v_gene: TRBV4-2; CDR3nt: TGTGCCAGCAGCCAAGGGTTGGGGACTAGCGGCTACAATGAGCAGTTCTTC; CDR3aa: CASSQGLGTSGYNEQFF
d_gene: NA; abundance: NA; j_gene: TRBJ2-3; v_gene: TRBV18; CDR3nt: TGTGCCAGCTCTCCCGGACAGAAGAACACAGATACGCAGTATTTT; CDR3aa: CASSPGQKNTDTQYF
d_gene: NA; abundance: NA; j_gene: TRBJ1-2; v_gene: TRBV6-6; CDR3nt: TGTGCCAGCAGTGCCACAGACTATGGCTACACCTTC; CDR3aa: CASSATDYGYTF
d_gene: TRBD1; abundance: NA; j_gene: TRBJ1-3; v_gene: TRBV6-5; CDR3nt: TGTGCCAGCAGTAACGACAGGGACCCTGGAAACACCATATATTTT; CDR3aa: CASSNDRDPGNTIYF
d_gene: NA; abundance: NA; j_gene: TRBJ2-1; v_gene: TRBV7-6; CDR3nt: TGTGCCAGCAGCTCCGACATTTCCTCCTACAATGAGCAGTTCTTC; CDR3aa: CASSSDISSYNEQFF
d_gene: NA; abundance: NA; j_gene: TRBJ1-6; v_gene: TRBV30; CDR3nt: TGTGCCTGGGGGCAGCAGGGGAATTCACCCCTCCACTTT; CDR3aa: CAWGQQGNSPLHF
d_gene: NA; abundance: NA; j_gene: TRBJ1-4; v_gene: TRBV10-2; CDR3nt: TGCGCCAGCAGCTGGGGCACTAATGAAAAACTGTTTTTT; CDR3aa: CASSWGTNEKLFF
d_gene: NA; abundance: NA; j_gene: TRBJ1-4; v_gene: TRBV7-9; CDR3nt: TGTGCCAGCAGAATGGGGGGTAATGAAAAACCGTTTTTT; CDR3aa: CASRMGGNEKPFF
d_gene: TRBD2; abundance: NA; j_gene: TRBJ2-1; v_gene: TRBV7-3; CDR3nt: TGTGCCAGCAGCTCTAGCGGGACTTGGGGGAATGAGCAGTTCTTC; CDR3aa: CASSSSGTWGNEQFF
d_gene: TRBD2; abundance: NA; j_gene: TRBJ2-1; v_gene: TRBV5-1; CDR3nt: TGCGCCAGCAGCTTGGTTGCGGGGGGGCCGTACAATGAGCAGTTCTTC; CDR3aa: CASSLVAGGPYNEQFF
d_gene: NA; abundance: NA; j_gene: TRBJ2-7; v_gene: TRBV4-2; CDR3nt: TGTGCCAGCAGCCAACAGACAGGACTCTCCTACGAGCAGTACTTC; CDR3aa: CASSQQTGLSYEQYF
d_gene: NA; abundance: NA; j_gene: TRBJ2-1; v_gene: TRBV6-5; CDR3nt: TGTGCCAGCAGTTCCTCGGGACTCCACGAAGGGGCGTTCTTC; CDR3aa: CASSSSGLHEGAFF
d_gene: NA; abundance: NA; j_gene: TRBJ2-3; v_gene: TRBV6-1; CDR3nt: TGTGCCAGCAGTGAAGTCTGGGCCCGGGATACGCAGTATTTT; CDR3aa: CASSEVWARDTQYF
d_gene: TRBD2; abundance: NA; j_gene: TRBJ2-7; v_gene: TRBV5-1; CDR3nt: TGCGCCAGCAGCTTGGGTGCGGGAGGCTACTACGAGCAGTACTTC; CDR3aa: CASSLGAGGYYEQYF
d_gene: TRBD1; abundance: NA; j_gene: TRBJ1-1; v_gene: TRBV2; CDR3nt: TGTGCCAGCAGCCCAAACCTTTACAGGGGGCAGAACACTGAAGCTTTCTTT; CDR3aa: CASSPNLYRGQNTEAFF
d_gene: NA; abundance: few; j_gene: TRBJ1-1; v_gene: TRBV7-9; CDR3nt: TGTGCCAGCAGCCGAATAGATAACACTGAAGCTTTCTTT; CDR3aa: CASSRIDNTEAFF
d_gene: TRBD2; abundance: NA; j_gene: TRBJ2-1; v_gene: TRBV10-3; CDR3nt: TGTGCCATCAGGCCTACTAGCGGGTCCTACAATGAGCAGTTCTTC; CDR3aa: CAIRPTSGSYNEQFF
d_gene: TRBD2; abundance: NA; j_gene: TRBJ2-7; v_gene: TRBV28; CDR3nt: TGTGCCAGCAGTCTTAGCGGGAGATCCTACGAGCAGTACTTC; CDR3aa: CASSLSGRSYEQYF
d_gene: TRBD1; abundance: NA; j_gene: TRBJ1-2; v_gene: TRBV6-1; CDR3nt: TGTGCCAGCAGTGACACCCCGGGACAGGTCTATGGCTACACCTTC; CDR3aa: CASSDTPGQVYGYTF
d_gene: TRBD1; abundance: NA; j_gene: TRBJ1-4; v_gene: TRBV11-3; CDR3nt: TGTGCCAGCAGAGAAGGGACAGGGTTTCTTGAAAAACTGTTTTTT; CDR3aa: CASREGTGFLEKLFF
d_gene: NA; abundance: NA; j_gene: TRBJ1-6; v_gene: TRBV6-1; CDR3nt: TGTGCCAGCAGTGAGGAGGGCCCTAATTCACCCCTCCACTTT; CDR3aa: CASSEEGPNSPLHF
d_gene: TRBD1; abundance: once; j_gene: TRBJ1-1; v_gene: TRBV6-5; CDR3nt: TGTGCCAGCAGACAGGGGTTTTCCACTGAAGCTTTCTTT; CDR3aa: CASRQGFSTEAFF
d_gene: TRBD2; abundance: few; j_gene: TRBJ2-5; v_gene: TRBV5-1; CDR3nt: TGCGCCAGCAGCGCAGGACTAGCGGGGGGGCTGGAGACCCAGTACTTC; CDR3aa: CASSAGLAGGLETQYF
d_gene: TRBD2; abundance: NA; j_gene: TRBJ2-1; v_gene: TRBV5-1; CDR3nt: TGCGCCAGCCGGCTAGCGGAGTCCTACAATGAGCAGTTCTTC; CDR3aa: CASRLAESYNEQFF
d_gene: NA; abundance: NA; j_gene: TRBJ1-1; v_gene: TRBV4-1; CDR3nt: TGCGCCAGCAGCCCAACTGACAGACAGAACACTGAAGCTTTCTTT; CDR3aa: CASSPTDRQNTEAFF
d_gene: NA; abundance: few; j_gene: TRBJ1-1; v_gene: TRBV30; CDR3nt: TGTGCCTGGAGTCCCGACAGCAACACTGAAGCTTTCTTT; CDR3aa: CAWSPDSNTEAFF
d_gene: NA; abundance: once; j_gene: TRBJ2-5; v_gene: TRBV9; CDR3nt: TGTGCCAGCAGCGCTAGGGGGGGGATGGAGACCCAGTACTTC; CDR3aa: CASSARGGMETQYF
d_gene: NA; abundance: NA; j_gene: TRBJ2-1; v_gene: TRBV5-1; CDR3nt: TGCGCCAGCAGCCGAGGTCAAAGCTCCTACAATGAGCAGTTCTTC; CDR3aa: CASSRGQSSYNEQFF
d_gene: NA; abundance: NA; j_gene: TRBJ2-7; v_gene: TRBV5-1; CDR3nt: TGCGCCAGCAGGGACACACACGAGCAGTACTTC; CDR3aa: CASRDTHEQYF
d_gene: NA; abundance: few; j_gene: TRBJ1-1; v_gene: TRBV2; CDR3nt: TGTGCCAGCGCAGCCCGGGAGAACACTGAAGCTTTCTTT; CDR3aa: CASAARENTEAFF
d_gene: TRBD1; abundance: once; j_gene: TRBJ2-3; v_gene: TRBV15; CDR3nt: TGTGCCACCAGCGCATTTGACAGGGGAGGCCCAGATACGCAGTATTTT; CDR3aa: CATSAFDRGGPDTQYF
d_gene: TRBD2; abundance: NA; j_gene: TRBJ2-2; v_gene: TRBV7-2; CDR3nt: TGTGCCAGCAGCTCTCGGACTAGCGGGAGCGGGGAGCTGTTTTTT; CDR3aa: CASSSRTSGSGELFF
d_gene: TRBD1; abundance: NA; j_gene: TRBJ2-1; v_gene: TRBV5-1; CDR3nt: TGCGCCAGCAGCTTGCCGGACAGGGGGCGCGGCAATGAGCAGTTCTTC; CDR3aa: CASSLPDRGRGNEQFF
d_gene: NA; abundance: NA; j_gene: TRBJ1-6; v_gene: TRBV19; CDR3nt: TGTGCCAGTACGCTTGTAGACTCCTATAATTCACCCCTCCACTTT; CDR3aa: CASTLVDSYNSPLHF
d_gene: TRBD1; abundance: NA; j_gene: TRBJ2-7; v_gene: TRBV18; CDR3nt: TGTGCCAGCTCGCCAACGGGACAGGGGTCCTACGAGCAGTACTTC; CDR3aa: CASSPTGQGSYEQYF
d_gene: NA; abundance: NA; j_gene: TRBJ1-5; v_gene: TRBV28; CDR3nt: TGTGCCAGCAGTAAGACAGGTCAGCCCCAGCATTTT; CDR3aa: CASSKTGQPQHF
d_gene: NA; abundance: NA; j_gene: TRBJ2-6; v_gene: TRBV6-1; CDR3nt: TGTGCCAGCAGTTTCAGGGTAACTGGGGCCAACGTCCTGACTTTC; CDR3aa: CASSFRVTGANVLTF
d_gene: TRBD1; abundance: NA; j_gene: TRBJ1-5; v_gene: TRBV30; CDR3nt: TGTGCCTGGAGTTATACAGGGGTCGGGAATCAGCCCCAGCATTTT; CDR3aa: CAWSYTGVGNQPQHF
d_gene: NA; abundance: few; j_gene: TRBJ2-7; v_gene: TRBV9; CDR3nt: TGTGCCAGCAGCGTAGGGGACTCCCCCTACGAGCAGTACTTC; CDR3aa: CASSVGDSPYEQYF
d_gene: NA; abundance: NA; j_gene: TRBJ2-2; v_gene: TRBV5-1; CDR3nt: TGCGCCAACCCCGGGGGTGGGTCATACACCGGGGAGCTGTTTTTT; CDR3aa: CANPGGGSYTGELFF
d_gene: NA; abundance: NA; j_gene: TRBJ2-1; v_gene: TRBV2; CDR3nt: TGTGCCAGCAGTTCGGCAGGGGAAAGCTCCTACAATGAGCAGTTCTTC; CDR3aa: CASSSAGESSYNEQFF
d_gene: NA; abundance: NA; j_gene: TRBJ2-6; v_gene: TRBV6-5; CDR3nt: TGTGCCAGCAGTTACCAGGGTTCCTCTGGGGCCAACGTCCTGACTTTC; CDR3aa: CASSYQGSSGANVLTF
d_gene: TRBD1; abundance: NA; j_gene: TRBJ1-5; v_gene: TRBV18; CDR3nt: TGTGCCAGCTCACCGGACAGGGGTAGCAATCAGCCCCAGCATTTT; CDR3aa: CASSPDRGSNQPQHF
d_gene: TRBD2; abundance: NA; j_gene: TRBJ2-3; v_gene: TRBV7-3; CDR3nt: TGTGCCAGCAGCTTCGAGACTAGCGGGGGGCACTCTAGCACAGATACGCAGTATTTT; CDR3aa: CASSFETSGGHSSTDTQYF
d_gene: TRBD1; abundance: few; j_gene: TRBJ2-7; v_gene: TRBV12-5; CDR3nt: TGTGCTAGTGGTTTGGCTGTAGGACAGGGGAGCTCCTACGAGCAGTACTTC; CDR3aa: CASGLAVGQGSSYEQYF
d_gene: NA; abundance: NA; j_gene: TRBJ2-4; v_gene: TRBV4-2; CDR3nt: TGTGCCAGCAGCCAAGATGGGGGGTCAAACATTCAGTACTTC; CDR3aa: CASSQDGGSNIQYF
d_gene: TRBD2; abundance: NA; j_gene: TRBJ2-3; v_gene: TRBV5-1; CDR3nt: TGTGCCAGCAGTCTGGAGGGACTAACCACAGATACGCAGTATTTT; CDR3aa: CASSLEGLTTDTQYF
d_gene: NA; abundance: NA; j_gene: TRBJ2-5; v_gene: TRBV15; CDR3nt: TGTGCCACCAGCAGAGATCAACGGGGAGAGACCCAGTACTTC; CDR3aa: CATSRDQRGETQYF
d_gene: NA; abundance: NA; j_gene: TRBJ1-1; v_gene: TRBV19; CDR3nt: TGTGCCAGTAGTATCTTGACGGGGAGCGGAGAAGCTTTCTTT; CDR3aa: CASSILTGSGEAFF
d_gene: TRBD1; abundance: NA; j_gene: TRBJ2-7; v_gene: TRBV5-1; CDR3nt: TGCGCCAGCAGCTTGACAGGGGGCGAGCAGTACTTC; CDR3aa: CASSLTGGEQYF
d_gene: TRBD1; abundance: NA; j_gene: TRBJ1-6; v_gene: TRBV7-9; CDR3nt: TGTTCCAGCAGCTTAGGACAGGGATTCTATAATTCACCCCTCCACTTT; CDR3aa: CSSSLGQGFYNSPLHF
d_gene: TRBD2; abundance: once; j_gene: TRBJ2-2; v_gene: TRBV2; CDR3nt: TGTGCCAGCAGCCGACTAGCGGGGGGGAACACCGGGGAGCTGTTTTTT; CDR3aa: CASSRLAGGNTGELFF
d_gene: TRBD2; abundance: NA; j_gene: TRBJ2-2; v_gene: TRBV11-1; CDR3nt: TGTGCCAGCAGAAGACTAGCGGGAGCGGGCGGGGAGCTGTTTTTT; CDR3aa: CASRRLAGAGGELFF
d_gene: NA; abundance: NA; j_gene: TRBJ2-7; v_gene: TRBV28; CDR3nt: TGTGCCAGCAAGGGATTAGCGTACGAGCAGTACTTC; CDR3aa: CASKGLAYEQYF
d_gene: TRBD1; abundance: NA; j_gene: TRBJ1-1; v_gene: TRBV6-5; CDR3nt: TGTGCCAGCAGTAGACAGGGGGCGGTCACTGAAGCTTTCTTT; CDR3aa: CASSRQGAVTEAFF
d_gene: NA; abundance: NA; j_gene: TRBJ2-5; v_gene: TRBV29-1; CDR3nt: TGCAGCGTTGGGGATGGGAGCCAAGAGACCCAGTACTTC; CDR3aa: CSVGDGSQETQYF